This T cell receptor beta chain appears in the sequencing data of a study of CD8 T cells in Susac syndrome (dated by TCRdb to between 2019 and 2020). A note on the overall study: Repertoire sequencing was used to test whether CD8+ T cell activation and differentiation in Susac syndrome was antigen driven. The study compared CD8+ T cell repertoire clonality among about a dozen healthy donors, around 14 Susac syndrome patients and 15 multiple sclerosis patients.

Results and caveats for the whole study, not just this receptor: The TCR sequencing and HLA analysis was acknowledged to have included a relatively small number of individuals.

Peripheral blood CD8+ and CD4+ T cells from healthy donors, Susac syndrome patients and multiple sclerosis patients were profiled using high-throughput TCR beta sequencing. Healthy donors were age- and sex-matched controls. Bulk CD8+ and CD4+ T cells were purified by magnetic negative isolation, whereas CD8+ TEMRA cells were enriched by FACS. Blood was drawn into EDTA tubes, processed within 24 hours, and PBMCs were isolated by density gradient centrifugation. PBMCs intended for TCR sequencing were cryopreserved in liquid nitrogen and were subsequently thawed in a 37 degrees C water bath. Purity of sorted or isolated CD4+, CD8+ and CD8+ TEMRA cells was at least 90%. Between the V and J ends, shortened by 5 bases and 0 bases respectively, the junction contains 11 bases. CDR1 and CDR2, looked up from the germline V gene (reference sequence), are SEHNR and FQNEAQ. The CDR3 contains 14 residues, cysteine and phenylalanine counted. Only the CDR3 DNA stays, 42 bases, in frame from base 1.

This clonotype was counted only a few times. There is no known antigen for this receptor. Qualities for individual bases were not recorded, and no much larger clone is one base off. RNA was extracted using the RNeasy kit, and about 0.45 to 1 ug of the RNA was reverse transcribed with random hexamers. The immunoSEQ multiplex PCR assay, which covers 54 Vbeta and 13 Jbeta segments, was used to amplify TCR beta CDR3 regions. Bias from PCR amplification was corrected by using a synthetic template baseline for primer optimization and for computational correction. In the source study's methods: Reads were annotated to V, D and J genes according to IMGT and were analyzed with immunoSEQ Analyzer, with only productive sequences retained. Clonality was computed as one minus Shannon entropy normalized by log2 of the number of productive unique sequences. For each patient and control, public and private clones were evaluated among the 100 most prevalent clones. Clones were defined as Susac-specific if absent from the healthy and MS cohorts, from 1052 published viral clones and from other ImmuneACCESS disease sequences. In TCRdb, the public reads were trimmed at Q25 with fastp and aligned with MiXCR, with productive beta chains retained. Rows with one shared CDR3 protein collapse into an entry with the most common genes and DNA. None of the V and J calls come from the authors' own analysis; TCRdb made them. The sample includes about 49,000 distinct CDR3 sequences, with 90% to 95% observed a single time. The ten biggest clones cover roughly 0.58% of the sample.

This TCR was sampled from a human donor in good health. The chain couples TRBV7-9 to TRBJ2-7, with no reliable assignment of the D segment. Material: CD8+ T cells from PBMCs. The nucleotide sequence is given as TGTGCCAGCAGCCGCCCGGTGCTCTCCTACGAGCAGTACTTC. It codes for CASSRPVLSYEQYF.